Below, one T cell receptor beta chain is given with its context. This entry comes from a study of molecular identifiers for immune sequencing clone quantification. CDR1 SNHLY and CDR2 FYNNEI come from the germline V gene. This CDR3 comprises 18 residues. The V and J ends lost 6 bases and 3 bases, in that order; junction bases with no gene match: 14. TCRdb ran MiXCR on the PCR reads and lists one entry per CDR3 protein. This sample carries over 70,000 distinct CDR3 sequences, approximately 25% of them seen once, and the ten largest clones take 0.75% to 0.9%. V is TRBV2 and J is TRBJ2-2; 9 nucleotides align to TRBD2. The TCR sequence derives from a human donor in good health. Some libraries in this study had Jurkat cell RNA spiked in. Material for sequencing was naive CD8+ T cells from blood, with Jurkat cell RNA spiked in. Stated subset: FACS-sorted CD8+CD4-CCR7+CD45RA+ naive T cells. CDR3 residues: CASREDSGGPFYTGELFF. The CDR3 DNA sequence: TGTGCCAGCAGAGAGGATAGCGGGGGACCGTTCTACACCGGGGAGCTGTTTTTT.